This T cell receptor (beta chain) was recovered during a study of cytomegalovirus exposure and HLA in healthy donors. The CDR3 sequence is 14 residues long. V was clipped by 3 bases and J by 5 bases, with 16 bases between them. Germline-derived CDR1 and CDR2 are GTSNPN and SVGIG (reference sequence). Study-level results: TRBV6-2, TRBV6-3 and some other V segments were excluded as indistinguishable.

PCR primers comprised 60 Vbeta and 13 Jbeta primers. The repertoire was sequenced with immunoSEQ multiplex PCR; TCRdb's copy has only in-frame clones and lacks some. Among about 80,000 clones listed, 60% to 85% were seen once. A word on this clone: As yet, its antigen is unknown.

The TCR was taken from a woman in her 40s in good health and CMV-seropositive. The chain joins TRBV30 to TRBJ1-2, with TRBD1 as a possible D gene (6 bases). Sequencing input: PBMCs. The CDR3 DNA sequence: TGTGCCTGGAGGGGGACACCGGGGTTATATGGCTACACCTTC. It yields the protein CAWRGTPGLYGYTF.